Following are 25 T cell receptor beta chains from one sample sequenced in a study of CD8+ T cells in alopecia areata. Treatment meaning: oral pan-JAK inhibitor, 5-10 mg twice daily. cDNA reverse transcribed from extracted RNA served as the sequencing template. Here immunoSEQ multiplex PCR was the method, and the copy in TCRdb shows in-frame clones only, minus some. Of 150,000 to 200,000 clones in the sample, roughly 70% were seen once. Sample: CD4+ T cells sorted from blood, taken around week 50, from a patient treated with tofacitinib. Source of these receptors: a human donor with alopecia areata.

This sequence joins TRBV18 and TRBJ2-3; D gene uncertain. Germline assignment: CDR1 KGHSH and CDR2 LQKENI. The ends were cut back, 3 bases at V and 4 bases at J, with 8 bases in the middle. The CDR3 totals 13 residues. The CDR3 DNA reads TGTGCCAGCTCACCCGGCATCCCAGATACGCAGTATTTT. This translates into CASSPGIPDTQYF.

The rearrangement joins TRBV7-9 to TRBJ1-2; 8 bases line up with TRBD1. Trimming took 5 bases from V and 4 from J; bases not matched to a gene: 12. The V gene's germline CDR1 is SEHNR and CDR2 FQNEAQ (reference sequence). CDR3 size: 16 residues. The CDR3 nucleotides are TGTGCCAGCAGCCAAACAAGGGACAGGATTCGCTATGGCTACACCTTC. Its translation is CASSQTRDRIRYGYTF.

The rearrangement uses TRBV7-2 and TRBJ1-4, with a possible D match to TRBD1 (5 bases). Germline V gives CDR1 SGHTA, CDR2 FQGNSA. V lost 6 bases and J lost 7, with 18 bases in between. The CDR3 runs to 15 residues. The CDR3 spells CASSLLKGSREKLFF. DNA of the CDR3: TGTGCCAGCAGTCTCCTAAAGGGGAGTCGTGAAAAACTGTTTTTT.

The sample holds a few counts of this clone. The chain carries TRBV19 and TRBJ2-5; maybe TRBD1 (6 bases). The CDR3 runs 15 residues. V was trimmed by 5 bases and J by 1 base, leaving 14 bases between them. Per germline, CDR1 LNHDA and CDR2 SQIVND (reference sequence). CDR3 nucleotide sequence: TGTGCCAGTAGTTCCGTGGGGGCAGCCCAAGAGACCCAGTACTTC. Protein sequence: CASSSVGAAQETQYF.

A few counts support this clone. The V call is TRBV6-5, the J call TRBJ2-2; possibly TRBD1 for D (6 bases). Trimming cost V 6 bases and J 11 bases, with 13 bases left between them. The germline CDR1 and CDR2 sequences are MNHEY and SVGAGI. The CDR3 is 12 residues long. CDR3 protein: CASRLRGRELFF. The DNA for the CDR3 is TGTGCCAGCAGACTAAGGGGGAGAGAGCTGTTTTTT.

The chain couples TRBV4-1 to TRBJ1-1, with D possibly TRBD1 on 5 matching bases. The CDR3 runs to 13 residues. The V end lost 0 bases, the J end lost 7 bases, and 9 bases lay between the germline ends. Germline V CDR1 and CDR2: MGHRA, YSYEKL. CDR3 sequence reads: CASSQDPTGEAFF. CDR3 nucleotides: TGCGCCAGCAGCCAAGACCCAACAGGTGAAGCTTTCTTT.

For the CDR3, the DNA is TGTGCCAGCGGGGTGTATAATTCACCCCTCCACTTT. Amino acid sequence: CASGVYNSPLHF. This chain uses TRBV25-1 with TRBJ1-6; D is ambiguous. Looked up from germline, CDR1 is MGHDK and CDR2 is SYGVNS. The germline V and J ends were trimmed by 8 bases and 4 bases, with 6 bases remaining between them. The CDR3 is 12 residues long.

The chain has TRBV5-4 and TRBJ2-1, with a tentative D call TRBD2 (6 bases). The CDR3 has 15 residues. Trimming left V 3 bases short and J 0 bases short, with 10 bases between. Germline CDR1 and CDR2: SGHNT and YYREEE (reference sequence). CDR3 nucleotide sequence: TGTGCCAGCAGCTCCCTAGCGAGCTCCTACAATGAGCAGTTCTTC. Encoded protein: CASSSLASSYNEQFF.

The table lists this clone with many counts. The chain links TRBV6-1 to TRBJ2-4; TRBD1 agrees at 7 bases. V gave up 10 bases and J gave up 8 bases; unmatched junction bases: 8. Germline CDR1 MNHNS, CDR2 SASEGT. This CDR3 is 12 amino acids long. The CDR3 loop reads CATGQVGDIQYF. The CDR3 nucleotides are TGTGCCACAGGACAGGTGGGGGACATTCAGTACTTC.

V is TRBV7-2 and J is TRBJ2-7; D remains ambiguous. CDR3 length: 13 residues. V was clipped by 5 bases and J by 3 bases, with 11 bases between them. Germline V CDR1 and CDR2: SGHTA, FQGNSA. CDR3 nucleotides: TGTGCCAGCAGCCCTACCGACCGCTACGAGCAGTACTTC. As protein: CASSPTDRYEQYF.

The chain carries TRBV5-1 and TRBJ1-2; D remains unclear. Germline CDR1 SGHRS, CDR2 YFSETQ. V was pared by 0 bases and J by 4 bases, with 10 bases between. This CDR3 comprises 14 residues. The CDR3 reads CASSLDEPRYGYTF. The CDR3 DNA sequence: TGCGCCAGCAGCTTGGATGAACCCCGCTATGGCTACACCTTC.

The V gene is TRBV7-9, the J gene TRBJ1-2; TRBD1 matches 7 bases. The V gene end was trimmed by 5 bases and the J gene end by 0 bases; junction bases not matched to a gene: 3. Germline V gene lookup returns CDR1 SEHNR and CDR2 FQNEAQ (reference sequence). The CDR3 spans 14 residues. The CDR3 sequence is CASSPGQTNYGYTF. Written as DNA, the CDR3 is TGTGCCAGCAGCCCGGGACAGACTAACTATGGCTACACCTTC.

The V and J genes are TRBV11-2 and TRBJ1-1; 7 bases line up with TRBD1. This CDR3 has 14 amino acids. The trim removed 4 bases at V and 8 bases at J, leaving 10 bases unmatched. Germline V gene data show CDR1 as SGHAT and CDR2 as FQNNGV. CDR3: CASSSPKTGSEAFF. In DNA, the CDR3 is TGTGCCAGCAGCTCACCGAAGACAGGGTCCGAAGCTTTCTTT.

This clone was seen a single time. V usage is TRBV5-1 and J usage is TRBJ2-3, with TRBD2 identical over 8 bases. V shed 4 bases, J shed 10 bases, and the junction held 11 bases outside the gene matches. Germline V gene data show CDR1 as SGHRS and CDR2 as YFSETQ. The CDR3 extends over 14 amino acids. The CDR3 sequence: CASSLAGLGSPQYF. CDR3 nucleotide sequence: TGCGCCAGCAGCCTCGCGGGACTAGGTTCTCCGCAGTATTTT.

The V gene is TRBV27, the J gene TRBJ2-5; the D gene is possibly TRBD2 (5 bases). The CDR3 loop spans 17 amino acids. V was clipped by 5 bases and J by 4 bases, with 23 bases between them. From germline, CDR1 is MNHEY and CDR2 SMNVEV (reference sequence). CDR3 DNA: TGTGCCAGCAGTCGGAACAGAGGGAACGCTAGACGAGAGACCCAGTACTTC. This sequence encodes CASSRNRGNARRETQYF.

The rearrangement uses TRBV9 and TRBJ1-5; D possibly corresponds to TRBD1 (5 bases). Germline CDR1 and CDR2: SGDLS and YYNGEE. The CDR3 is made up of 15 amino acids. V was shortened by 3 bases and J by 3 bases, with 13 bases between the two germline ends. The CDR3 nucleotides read TGTGCCAGCAGCGCCCATGACAGTTACAATCAGCCCCAGCATTTT. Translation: CASSAHDSYNQPQHF.

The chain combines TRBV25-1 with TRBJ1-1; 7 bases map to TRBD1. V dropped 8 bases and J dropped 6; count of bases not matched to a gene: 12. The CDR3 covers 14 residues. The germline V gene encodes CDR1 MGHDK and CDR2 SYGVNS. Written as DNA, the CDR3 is TGTGCCAGCGGAGAGACAGGGTTTTTCCCTGAAGCTTTCTTT. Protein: CASGETGFFPEAFF.

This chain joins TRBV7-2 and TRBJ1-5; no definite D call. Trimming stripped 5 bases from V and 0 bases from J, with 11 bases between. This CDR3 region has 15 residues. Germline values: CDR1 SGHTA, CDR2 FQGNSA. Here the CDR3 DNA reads TGTGCCAGCAGCCGCCACAAAAATAGCAATCAGCCCCAGCATTTT. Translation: CASSRHKNSNQPQHF.

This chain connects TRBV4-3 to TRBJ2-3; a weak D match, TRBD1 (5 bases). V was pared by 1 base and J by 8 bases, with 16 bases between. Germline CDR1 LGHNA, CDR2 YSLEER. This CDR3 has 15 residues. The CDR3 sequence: CASSQGLQARGTQYF. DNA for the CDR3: TGCGCCAGCAGCCAAGGACTGCAGGCAAGGGGTACGCAGTATTTT.

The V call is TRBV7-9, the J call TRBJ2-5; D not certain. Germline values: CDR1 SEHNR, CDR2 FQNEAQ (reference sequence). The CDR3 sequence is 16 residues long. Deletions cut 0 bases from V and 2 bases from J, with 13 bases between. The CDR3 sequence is CASSLATARLQETQYF. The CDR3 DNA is TGTGCCAGCAGCTTAGCCACAGCCCGTCTACAAGAGACCCAGTACTTC.

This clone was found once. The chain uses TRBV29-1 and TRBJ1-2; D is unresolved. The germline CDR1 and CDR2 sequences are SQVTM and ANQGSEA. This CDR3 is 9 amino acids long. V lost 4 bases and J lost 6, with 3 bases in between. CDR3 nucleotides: TGCAGCGTTGTAGATGGCTACACCTTC. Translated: CSVVDGYTF.

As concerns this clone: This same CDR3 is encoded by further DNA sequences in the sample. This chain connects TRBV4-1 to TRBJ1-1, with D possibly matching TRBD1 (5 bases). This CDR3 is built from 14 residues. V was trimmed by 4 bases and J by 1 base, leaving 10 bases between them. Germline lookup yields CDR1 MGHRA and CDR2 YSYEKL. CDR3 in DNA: TGCGCCAGCAGCCTCGGGACGGCGAACACTGAAGCTTTCTTT. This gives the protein CASSLGTANTEAFF.

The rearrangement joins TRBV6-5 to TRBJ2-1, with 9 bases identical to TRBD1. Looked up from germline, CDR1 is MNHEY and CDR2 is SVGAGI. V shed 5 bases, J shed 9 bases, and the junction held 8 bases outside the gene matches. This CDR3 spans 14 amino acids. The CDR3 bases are TGTGCCAGCAGTCGGGACAGGGTGGTGGGTGAGCAGTTCTTC. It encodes CASSRDRVVGEQFF.

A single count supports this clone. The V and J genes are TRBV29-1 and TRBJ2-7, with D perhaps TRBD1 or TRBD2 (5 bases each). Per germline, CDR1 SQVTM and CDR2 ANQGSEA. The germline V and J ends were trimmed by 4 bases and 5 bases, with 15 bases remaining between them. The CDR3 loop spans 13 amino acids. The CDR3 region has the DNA TGCAGCGTTGCAGGGATACTGGGAGACGAGCAGTACTTC. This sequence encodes CSVAGILGDEQYF.

CDR3 nucleotide sequence: TGTGCCAGCAGCCCAGCCAGGCCGCTGCCCGGGGAGCTGTTTTTT. This translates into CASSPARPLPGELFF. The J gene is TRBJ2-2, the V gene TRBV7-9, with D unresolved. Germline lookup yields CDR1 SEHNR and CDR2 FQNEAQ (reference sequence). Trimming removed 5 bases from V and 6 bases from J, with 16 bases in between. This CDR3 is 15 amino acids long.